Described below is a single T cell receptor beta chain sequence and its context. Antigen: not known. Germline assignment: CDR1 MNHEY and CDR2 SMNVEV (reference sequence). V shed 2 bases and J 4 bases; nucleotides not matched to a gene: 6. CDR3 length: 16 residues. This record belongs to a study of cytomegalovirus exposure and HLA in healthy donors. Study conclusions and caveats: Most subjects had HLA-A and HLA-B alleles reportedly predicted accurately by TCR beta sequences. Researchers reported from a later analysis that most CMV-associated TCR beta chains appeared HLA-restricted. Later genetic work tied a missense DCLRE1C variant to beta-chain V and J trimming. The study assumed roughly uniform donor sequencing depth for presence/absence analyses.

In the PCR, 60 Vbeta and 13 Jbeta primers were used. The table came from immunoSEQ multiplex PCR; TCRdb's copy has only in-frame clones and leaves some out. The sample holds 130,000 or so clones; more than 80% are singletons and the top ten take about 6.7%. The sequence came from a woman aged 25-40 years in good health and CMV-seropositive. The material sequenced was PBMCs. V is TRBV27 and J is TRBJ2-5; 11 nucleotides match TRBD2. The CDR3 DNA reads TGTGCCAGCAGTTTAAGGCTAGCGGGAGGTGGAGAGACCCAGTACTTC. The encoded protein is CASSLRLAGGGETQYF.